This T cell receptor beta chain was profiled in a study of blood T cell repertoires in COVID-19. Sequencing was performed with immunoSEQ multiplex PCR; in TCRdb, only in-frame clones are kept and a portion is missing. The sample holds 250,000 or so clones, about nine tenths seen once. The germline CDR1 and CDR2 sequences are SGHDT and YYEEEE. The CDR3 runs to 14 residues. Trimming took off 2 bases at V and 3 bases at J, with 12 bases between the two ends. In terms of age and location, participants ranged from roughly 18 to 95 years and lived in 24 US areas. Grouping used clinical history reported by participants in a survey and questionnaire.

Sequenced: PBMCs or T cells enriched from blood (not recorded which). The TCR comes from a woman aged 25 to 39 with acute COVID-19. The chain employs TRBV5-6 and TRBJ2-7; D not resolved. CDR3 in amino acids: CASSFLGSGYEQYF. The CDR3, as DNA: TGTGCCAGCAGCTTCTTGGGTTCGGGCTACGAGCAGTACTTC.